Each of the 16 T cell receptor beta chains below was sequenced from the same sample in a study of blood T cell repertoires in COVID-19. The protocol was immunoSEQ multiplex PCR, while the TCRdb copy is restricted to in-frame clones and leaves out a portion. The sample includes around 67,000 clones, 90% to 95% of them seen just once. The specimen sequenced was peripheral blood. The receptors come from a human donor in a cohort sampled during active COVID-19.

The chain is built from TRBV27 and TRBJ2-7; perhaps TRBD2 as D (5 bases). Per the germline V gene, CDR1 is MNHEY and CDR2 is SMNVEV (reference sequence). This CDR3 has 15 residues. V was shortened by 6 bases and J by 7 bases, with 22 bases between the two germline ends. The CDR3 region is CASRPHPGSYWEQYF. The CDR3 DNA reads TGTGCCAGCAGGCCGCATCCGGGATCCTATTGGGAGCAGTACTTC.

The chain combines TRBV28 with TRBJ2-7, with TRBD2 as a possible D gene (6 bases). Trimming took off 2 bases at V and 3 bases at J, with 17 bases between the two ends. CDR1 is MDHEN and CDR2 is SYDVKM in the germline V gene. The CDR3 extends over 16 amino acids. The CDR3 DNA follows: TGTGCCAGCAGTTTAGCGGGAAAGGAGAGGAACTACGAGCAGTACTTC. It yields the protein CASSLAGKERNYEQYF.

The gene calls are TRBV2 and TRBJ2-7; D unclear. The CDR3 covers 13 residues. Germline assignment: CDR1 SNHLY and CDR2 FYNNEI. Trimming took 8 bases from V and 1 from J, leaving 12 bases between them. CDR3 residues: CASRHPASYEQYF. The CDR3 DNA is TGTGCCAGCCGACATCCTGCATCCTACGAGCAGTACTTC.

The chain joins TRBV29-1 to TRBJ1-5; no firm D call. The germline V and J ends were trimmed by 0 bases and 4 bases, with 7 bases remaining between them. CDR1 SQVTM and CDR2 ANQGSEA come from the germline V gene. The CDR3 extends over 13 amino acids. CDR3 bases: TGCAGCGTTGAAGATGGGGAGAATCAGCCCCAGCATTTT. This encodes CSVEDGENQPQHF.

This sequence joins TRBV27 and TRBJ1-6, with unresolved D. The CDR3 loop spans 16 amino acids. From germline, CDR1 is MNHEY and CDR2 SMNVEV (reference sequence). Trimming shortened V by 6 bases and J by 3 bases, and 15 bases separated the two germline ends. The CDR3 nucleotides read TGTGCCAGCAGCCCTACGGCGGGGTTCTATAATTCACCCCTCCACTTT. Protein sequence: CASSPTAGFYNSPLHF.

J is TRBJ2-1 and V is TRBV4-1; TRBD2 aligns across 8 bases. V gave up 4 bases and J gave up 6 bases; unmatched junction bases: 11. Germline V gives CDR1 MGHRA, CDR2 YSYEKL. The CDR3 has 16 amino acids. The CDR3, as DNA: TGCGCCAGCAGCCGTCAAGGCGGGGGGCAAAGCAATGAGCAGTTCTTC. Its translation is CASSRQGGGQSNEQFF.

The chain uses TRBV27 and TRBJ2-7, with 11 bases lining up with TRBD1. The CDR3 loop spans 14 amino acids. Germline-derived CDR1 and CDR2 are MNHEY and SMNVEV (reference sequence). The ends lost 8 bases at V and 4 bases at J; junction bases unmatched: 7. CDR3 residues: CASGGQGGGYEQYF. The CDR3 bases are TGTGCCAGCGGGGGACAGGGGGGAGGTTACGAGCAGTACTTC.

The chain uses TRBV5-4 and TRBJ1-1, with 7 positions matching TRBD1. Trimming removed 4 bases from V and 4 bases from J; junction bases left unmatched: 10. The CDR3 is 15 residues long. CDR1 is SGHNT, CDR2 YYREEE, per germline (reference sequence). CDR3 residues: CASSGDRVGSTEAFF. As DNA, the CDR3 is TGTGCCAGCAGCGGAGACAGGGTTGGGAGCACTGAAGCTTTCTTT.

The J gene is TRBJ1-1, the V gene TRBV18; D may be TRBD1 (5 bases). The CDR3 extends over 14 amino acids. CDR1 KGHSH and CDR2 LQKENI come from the germline V gene. V lost 3 bases to trimming and J lost 1 base, with 9 bases between them. The CDR3 sequence: CASSPSTGNTEAFF. The DNA of the CDR3 is TGTGCCAGCTCACCTTCTACAGGGAACACTGAAGCTTTCTTT.

The chain combines TRBV6-5 with TRBJ1-1, with D unresolved. Germline lookup yields CDR1 MNHEY and CDR2 SVGAGI. The CDR3 totals 13 residues. V lost 2 bases and J lost 1, with 5 bases in between. The CDR3 DNA is TGTGCCAGCAGTTACCGAGGGAACACTGAAGCTTTCTTT. Protein: CASSYRGNTEAFF.

J is TRBJ1-2 and V is TRBV28, with D uncertain. The ends were cut back, 6 bases at V and 4 bases at J, with 21 bases in the middle. The CDR3 is 16 residues long. CDR1 is MDHEN and CDR2 is SYDVKM in the germline V gene. The CDR3: CASSSRKTPSGYGYTF. CDR3 coding DNA: TGTGCCAGCAGCTCTCGGAAGACTCCCTCGGGCTATGGCTACACCTTC.

This clone showed up just once. V and J are TRBV3-1 (or the pseudogene TRBV3-2) and TRBJ2-7, with TRBD2 as a possible D gene (6 bases). V was shortened by 5 bases and J by 2 bases, with 10 bases between the two germline ends. Germline lookup yields CDR1 LGHDT and CDR2 YNNKEL (reference sequence). This CDR3 is built from 13 residues. This CDR3 reads CASSGGHPYEQYF. The CDR3 DNA reads as TGTGCCAGCAGCGGAGGGCACCCCTACGAGCAGTACTTC.

The chain carries TRBV5-1 and TRBJ1-2, with a tentative D call TRBD1 (5 bases). Germline V gives CDR1 SGHRS, CDR2 YFSETQ. The CDR3 is 13 amino acids. With 3 bases removed from V and 8 bases from J, the gap between germline ends came to 14 bases. CDR3 in amino acids: CASSSGEGLGYTF. CDR3 bases: TGCGCCAGCAGCTCCGGGGAGGGGCTCGGCTACACCTTC.

This chain connects TRBV6-5 to TRBJ2-1; D not certain. Trimming stripped 6 bases from V and 5 bases from J, with 8 bases between. The CDR3 runs to 12 residues. Germline CDR1 MNHEY, CDR2 SVGAGI. The CDR3 DNA sequence: TGTGCCAGCAGCGTAAACAACAATGAGCAGTTCTTC. Its protein product is CASSVNNNEQFF.

Concerning this clone: Other DNA sequences in the same sample also yield this CDR3. The chain links TRBV20-1 to TRBJ1-2, with 7 bases that match TRBD1. Germline CDR1 and CDR2: DFQATT and SNEGSKA (reference sequence). J was trimmed by 4 bases and V by 4 bases; bases with no gene match: 0. This CDR3 has 11 amino acids. CDR3 sequence reads: CSATGGYGYTF. CDR3 nucleotides: TGCAGTGCTACAGGGGGCTATGGCTACACCTTC.

The chain joins TRBV4-1 to TRBJ2-5, with D perhaps matching TRBD2 (5 bases). Trimming cost V 2 bases and J 4 bases, with 8 bases left between them. Germline lookup yields CDR1 MGHRA and CDR2 YSYEKL. The CDR3 runs 13 residues. CDR3 nucleotide sequence: TGCGCCAGCAGCCAAAGTGCGGGAGAGACCCAGTACTTC. Its translation: CASSQSAGETQYF.